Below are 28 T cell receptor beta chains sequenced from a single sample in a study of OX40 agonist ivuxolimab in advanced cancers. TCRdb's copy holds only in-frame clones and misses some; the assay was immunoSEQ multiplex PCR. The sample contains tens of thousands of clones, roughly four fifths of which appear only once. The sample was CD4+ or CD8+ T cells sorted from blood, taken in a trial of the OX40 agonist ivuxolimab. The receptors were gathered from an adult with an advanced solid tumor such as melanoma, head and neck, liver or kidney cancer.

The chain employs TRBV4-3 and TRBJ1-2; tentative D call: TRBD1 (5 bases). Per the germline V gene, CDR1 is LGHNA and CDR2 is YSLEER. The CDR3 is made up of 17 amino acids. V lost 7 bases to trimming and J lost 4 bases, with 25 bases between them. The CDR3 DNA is TGCGCCAGCAACCCTACCTTGCTTGTAGAGGGGATCTATGGCTACACCTTC. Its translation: CASNPTLLVEGIYGYTF.

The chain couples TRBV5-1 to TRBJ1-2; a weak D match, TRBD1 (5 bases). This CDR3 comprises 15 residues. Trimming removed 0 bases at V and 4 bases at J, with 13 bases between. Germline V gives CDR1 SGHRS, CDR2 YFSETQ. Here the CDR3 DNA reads TGCGCCAGCAGCTTGGAGACAGCCACTACCTATGGCTACACCTTC. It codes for CASSLETATTYGYTF. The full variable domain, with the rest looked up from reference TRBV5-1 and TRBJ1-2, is KAGVTQTPRYLIKTRGQQVTLSCSPISGHRSVSWYQQTPGQGLQFLFEYFSETQRNKGNFPGRFSGRQFSNSRSEMNVSTLELGDSALYLCASSLETATTYGYTFGSGTRLTVV.

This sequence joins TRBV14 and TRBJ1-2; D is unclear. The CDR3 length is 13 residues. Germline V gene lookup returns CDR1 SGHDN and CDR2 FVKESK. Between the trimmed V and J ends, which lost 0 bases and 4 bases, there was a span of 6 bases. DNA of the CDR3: TGTGCCAGCAGCCAAGATCGGGTCTATGGCTACACCTTC. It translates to CASSQDRVYGYTF.

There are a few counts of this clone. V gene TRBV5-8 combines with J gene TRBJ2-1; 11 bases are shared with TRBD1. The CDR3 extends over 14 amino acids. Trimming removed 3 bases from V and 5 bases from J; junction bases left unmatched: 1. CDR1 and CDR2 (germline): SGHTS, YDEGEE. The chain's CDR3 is CASSWTGGNNEQFF. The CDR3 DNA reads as TGTGCCAGCAGCTGGACAGGGGGCAACAATGAGCAGTTCTTC.

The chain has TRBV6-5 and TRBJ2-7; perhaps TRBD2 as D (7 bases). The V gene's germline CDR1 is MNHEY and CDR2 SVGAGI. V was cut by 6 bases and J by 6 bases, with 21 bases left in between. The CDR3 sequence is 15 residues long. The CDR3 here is CASSTGGEGGGEQYF. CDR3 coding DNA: TGTGCCAGCAGCACTGGAGGGGAGGGGGGCGGCGAGCAGTACTTC.

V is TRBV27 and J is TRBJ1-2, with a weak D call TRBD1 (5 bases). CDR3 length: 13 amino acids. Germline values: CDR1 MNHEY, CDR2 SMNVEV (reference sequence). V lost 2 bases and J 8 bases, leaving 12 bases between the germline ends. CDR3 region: CASSLGSGWGYTF. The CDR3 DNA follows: TGTGCCAGCAGTTTAGGGTCAGGGTGGGGCTACACCTTC.

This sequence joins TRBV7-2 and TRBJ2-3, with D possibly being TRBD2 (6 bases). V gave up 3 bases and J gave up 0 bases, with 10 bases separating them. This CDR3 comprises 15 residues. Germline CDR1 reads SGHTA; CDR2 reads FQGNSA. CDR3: CASSFGTPSTDTQYF. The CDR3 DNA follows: TGTGCCAGCAGCTTCGGGACTCCGAGCACAGATACGCAGTATTTT.

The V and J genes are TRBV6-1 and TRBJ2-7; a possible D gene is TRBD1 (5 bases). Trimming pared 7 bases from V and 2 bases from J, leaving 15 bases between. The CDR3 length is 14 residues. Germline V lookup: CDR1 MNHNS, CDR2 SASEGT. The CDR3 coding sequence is TGTGCCAGCACAAGGACATATATTACCTACGAGCAGTACTTC. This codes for CASTRTYITYEQYF.

The CDR3 coding sequence is TGTGCCAGCAGCCCCCAGGGGGCTAACTATGGCTACACCTTC. It specifies CASSPQGANYGYTF. The chain combines TRBV6-5 with TRBJ1-2; 7 bases line up with TRBD1. CDR3 length: 14 amino acids. Per the germline V gene, CDR1 is MNHEY and CDR2 is SVGAGI. Trimming removed 6 bases from V and 0 bases from J; junction bases left unmatched: 4.

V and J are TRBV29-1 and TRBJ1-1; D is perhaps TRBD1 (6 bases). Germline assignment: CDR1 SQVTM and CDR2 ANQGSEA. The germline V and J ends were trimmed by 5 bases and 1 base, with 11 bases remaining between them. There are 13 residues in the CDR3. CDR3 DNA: TGCAGCGTTCGAAGGACAGAGAACACTGAAGCTTTCTTT. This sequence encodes CSVRRTENTEAFF.

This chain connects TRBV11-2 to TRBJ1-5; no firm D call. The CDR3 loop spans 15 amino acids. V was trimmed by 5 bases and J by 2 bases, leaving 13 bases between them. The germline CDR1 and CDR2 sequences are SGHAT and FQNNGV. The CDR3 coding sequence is TGTGCCAGCAGCCAAATAGGGCTTGGCAATCAGCCCCAGCATTTT. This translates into CASSQIGLGNQPQHF.

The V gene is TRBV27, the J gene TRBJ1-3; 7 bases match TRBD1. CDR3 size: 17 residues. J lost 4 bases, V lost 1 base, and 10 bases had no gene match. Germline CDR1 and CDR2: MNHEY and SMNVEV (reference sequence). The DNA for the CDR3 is TGTGCCAGCAGTTTATTGGGGCAGGGGGAAGGAGGAAACACCATATATTTT. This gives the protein CASSLLGQGEGGNTIYF.

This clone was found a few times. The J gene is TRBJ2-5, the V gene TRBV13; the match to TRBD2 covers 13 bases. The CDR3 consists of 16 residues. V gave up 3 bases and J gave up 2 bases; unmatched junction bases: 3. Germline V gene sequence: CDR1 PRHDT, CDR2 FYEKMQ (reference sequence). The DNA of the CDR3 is TGTGCCAGCAGCTTCCTGACTAGCGGGGGGCAAGAGACCCAGTACTTC. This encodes CASSFLTSGGQETQYF.

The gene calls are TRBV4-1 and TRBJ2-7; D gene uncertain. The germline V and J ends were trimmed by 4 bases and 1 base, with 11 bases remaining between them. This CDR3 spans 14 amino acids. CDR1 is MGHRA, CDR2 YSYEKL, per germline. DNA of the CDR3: TGCGCCAGCAGCCCAGGCTTCGAGTCCTACGAGCAGTACTTC. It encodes CASSPGFESYEQYF.

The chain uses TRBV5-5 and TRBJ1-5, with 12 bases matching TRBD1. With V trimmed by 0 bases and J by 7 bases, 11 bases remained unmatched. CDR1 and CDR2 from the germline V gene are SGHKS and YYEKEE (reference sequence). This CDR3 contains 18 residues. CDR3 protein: CASSLAGTGGATSQPQHF. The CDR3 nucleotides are TGTGCCAGCAGCTTGGCAGGGACAGGGGGCGCGACGAGCCAGCCCCAGCATTTT. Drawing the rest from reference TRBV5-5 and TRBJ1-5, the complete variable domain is DAGVTQSPTHLIKTRGQQVTLRCSPISGHKSVSWYQQVLGQGPQFIFQYYEKEERGRGNFPDRFSARQFPNYSSELNVNALLLGDSALYLCASSLAGTGGATSQPQHFGDGTRLSIL.

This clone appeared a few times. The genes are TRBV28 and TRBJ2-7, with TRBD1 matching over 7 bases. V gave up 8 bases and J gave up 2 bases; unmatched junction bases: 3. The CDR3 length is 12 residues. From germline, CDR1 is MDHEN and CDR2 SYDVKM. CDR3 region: CASRQGAYEQYF. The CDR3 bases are TGTGCCAGCCGACAGGGCGCCTACGAGCAGTACTTC.

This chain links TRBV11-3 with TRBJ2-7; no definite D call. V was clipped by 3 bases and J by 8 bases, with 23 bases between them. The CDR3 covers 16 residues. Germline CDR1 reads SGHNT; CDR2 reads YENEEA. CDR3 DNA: TGTGCCAGCAGCTTCCGGAGAGACCTCTTTTCCAGGCAGCAGTACTTC. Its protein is CASSFRRDLFSRQQYF.

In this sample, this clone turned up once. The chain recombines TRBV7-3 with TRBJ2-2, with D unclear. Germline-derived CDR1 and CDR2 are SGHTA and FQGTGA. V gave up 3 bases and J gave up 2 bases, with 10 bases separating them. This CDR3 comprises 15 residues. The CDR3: CASSLRTINTGELFF. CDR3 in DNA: TGTGCCAGCAGCTTGAGAACAATAAACACCGGGGAGCTGTTTTTT.

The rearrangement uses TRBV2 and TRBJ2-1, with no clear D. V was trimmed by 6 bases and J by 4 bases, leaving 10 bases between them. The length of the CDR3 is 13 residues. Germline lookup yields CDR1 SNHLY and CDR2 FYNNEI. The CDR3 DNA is TGTGCCAGCAGCCGCGACTCGTACAATGAGCAGTTCTTC. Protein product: CASSRDSYNEQFF. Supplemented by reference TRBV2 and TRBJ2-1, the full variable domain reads EPEVTQTPSHQVTQMGQEVILRCVPISNHLYFYWYRQILGQKVEFLVSFYNNEISEKSEIFDDQFSVERPDGSNFTLKIRSTKLEDSAMYFCASSRDSYNEQFFGPGTRLTVL.

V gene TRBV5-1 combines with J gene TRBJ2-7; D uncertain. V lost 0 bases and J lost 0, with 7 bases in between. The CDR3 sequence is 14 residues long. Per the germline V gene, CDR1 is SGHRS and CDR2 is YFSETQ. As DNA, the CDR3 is TGCGCCAGCAGCTTGGGGCTCCGCTCCTACGAGCAGTACTTC. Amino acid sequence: CASSLGLRSYEQYF.

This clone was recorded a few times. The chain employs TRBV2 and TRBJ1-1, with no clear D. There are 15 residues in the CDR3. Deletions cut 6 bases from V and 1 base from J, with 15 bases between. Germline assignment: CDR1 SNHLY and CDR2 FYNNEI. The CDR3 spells CASRPFRLSNTEAFF. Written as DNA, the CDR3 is TGTGCCAGCAGACCCTTCAGACTGTCGAACACTGAAGCTTTCTTT.

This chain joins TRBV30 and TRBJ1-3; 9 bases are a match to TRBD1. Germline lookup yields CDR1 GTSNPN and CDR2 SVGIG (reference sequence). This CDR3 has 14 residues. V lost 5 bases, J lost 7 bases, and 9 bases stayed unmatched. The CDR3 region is CAWELGQGGNTIYF. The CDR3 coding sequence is TGTGCCTGGGAACTGGGACAGGGAGGCAACACCATATATTTT.

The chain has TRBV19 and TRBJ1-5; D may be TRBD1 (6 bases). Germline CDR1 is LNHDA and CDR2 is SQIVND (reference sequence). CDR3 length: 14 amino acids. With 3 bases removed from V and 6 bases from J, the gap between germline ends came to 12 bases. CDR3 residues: CASSMFQGPQPQHF. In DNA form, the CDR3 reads TGTGCCAGTAGTATGTTCCAGGGGCCTCAGCCCCAGCATTTT.

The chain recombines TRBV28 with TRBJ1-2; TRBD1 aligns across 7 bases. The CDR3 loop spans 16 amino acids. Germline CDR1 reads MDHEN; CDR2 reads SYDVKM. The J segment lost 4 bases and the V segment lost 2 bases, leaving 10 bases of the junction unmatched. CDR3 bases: TGTGCCAGCAGTTTAGGGGGGCAGGGGGGAAGCTATGGCTACACCTTC. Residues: CASSLGGQGGSYGYTF.

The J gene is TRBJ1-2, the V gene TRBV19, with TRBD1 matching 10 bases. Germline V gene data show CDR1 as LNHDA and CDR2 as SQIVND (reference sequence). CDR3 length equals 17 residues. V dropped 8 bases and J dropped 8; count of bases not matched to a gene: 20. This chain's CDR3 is CASSSSQDRGLTSGYTF. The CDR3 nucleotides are TGTGCCAGTTCATCTTCCCAAGACAGGGGGCTCACGAGCGGCTACACCTTC.

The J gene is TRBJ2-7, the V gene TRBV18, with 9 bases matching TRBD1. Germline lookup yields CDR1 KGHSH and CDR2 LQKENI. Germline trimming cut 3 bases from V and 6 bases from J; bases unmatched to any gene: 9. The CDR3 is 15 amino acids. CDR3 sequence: CASSPVPGQGSEQYF. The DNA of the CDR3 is TGTGCCAGCTCACCGGTGCCGGGACAGGGATCCGAGCAGTACTTC.

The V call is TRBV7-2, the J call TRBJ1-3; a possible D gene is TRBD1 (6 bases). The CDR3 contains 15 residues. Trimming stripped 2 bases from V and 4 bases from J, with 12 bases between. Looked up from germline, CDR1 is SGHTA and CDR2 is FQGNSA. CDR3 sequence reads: CASSLTGLSGNTIYF. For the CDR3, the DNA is TGTGCCAGCAGCTTAACAGGGTTATCGGGAAACACCATATATTTT.

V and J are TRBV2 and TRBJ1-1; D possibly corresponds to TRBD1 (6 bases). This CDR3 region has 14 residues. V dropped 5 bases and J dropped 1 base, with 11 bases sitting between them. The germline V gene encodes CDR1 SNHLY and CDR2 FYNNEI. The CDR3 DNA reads TGTGCCAGCAGTCTCCCGGGACAGAACACTGAAGCTTTCTTT. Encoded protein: CASSLPGQNTEAFF.